The 21 T cell receptor beta chains presented below share a single source sample, sequenced in a study of blood T cell repertoires in COVID-19. The table came from immunoSEQ multiplex PCR; TCRdb's copy has only in-frame clones and leaves some out. There are some 120,000 clones in the sample; about 83% occur only once, and approximately 10% lies in the top ten. Sample: peripheral blood. These receptors came from a man in his sixties with acute or convalescent COVID-19.

The sample holds a few counts of this clone. V and J are TRBV7-2 and TRBJ1-5; TRBD1 might be the D (5 bases). CDR1 is SGHTA and CDR2 is FQGNSA in the germline V gene. This CDR3 has 17 amino acids. The V end was cut by 3 bases, the J end by 2 bases, with 17 bases between. CDR3 nucleotide sequence: TGTGCCAGCAGCTTCCCAAGGGGCGGAAGGGGCAATCAGCCCCAGCATTTT. It encodes CASSFPRGGRGNQPQHF.

This chain joins TRBV19 and TRBJ1-1; D ambiguous. The CDR3 covers 17 residues. CDR1 and CDR2 (germline): LNHDA, SQIVND (reference sequence). Trimming left V 7 bases short and J 0 bases short, with 21 bases between. CDR3 in DNA: TGTGCCAGTAAATTATTGAACCCGTTCGGGATGAACACTGAAGCTTTCTTT. It is translated as CASKLLNPFGMNTEAFF.

In its sample, this clone was seen once. V and J are TRBV7-9 and TRBJ2-7; 9 bases align to TRBD1. J lost 2 bases, V lost 5 bases, and 10 bases had no gene match. Germline V gives CDR1 SEHNR, CDR2 FQNEAQ (reference sequence). CDR3 length equals 16 residues. Here the CDR3 DNA reads TGTGCCAGCAGCCCTCCCTTACGGGACAGGGCCTACGAGCAGTACTTC. As protein: CASSPPLRDRAYEQYF.

The CDR3 protein is CASSPSRSSGYNEQFF. The CDR3, as DNA: TGTGCCAGCAGCCCCAGCCGGTCTAGCGGTTACAATGAGCAGTTCTTC. V and J are TRBV9 and TRBJ2-1; the match to TRBD2 covers 7 bases. Germline CDR1 and CDR2: SGDLS and YYNGEE. J gave up 4 bases and V 4 bases, and 11 bases lay outside the gene matches. This CDR3 spans 16 amino acids.

This chain joins TRBV19 and TRBJ2-7; 8 bases line up with TRBD1. The germline gives CDR1 LNHDA, CDR2 SQIVND (reference sequence). V gave up 6 bases and J gave up 3 bases; unmatched junction bases: 4. The CDR3 loop spans 13 amino acids. CDR3 loop: CASSLDRGYEQYF. The CDR3 DNA is TGTGCCAGTAGCCTAGACAGGGGCTACGAGCAGTACTTC. Full variable domain (missing parts from reference TRBV19 and TRBJ2-7): DGGITQSPKYLFRKEGQNVTLSCEQNLNHDAMYWYRQDPGQGLRLIYYSQIVNDFQKGDIAEGYSVSREKKESFPLTVTSAQKNPTAFYLCASSLDRGYEQYFGPGTRLTVT.

The chain links TRBV19 to TRBJ1-3, with a possible D match to TRBD1 (6 bases). Germline V gene data show CDR1 as LNHDA and CDR2 as SQIVND (reference sequence). The CDR3 length is 13 residues. V shed 4 bases and J shed 4 bases, with 8 bases lying between them. This CDR3 is CASSTGGGNTIYF. CDR3 nucleotides: TGTGCCAGTAGTACGGGGGGCGGAAACACCATATATTTT.

With respect to this clone: This same CDR3 is encoded by further DNA sequences in the sample. The rearrangement uses TRBV19 and TRBJ1-4, with a possible D match to TRBD1 (6 bases). V was trimmed by 3 bases and J by 8 bases, leaving 10 bases between them. The CDR3 loop spans 13 amino acids. The germline CDR1 and CDR2 sequences are LNHDA and SQIVND (reference sequence). The CDR3 DNA sequence: TGTGCCAGTAGTATCAGGGGCGGAGAAAAACTGTTTTTT. Translated: CASSIRGGEKLFF. The complete variable domain, with remaining parts taken from reference TRBV19 and TRBJ1-4, reads DGGITQSPKYLFRKEGQNVTLSCEQNLNHDAMYWYRQDPGQGLRLIYYSQIVNDFQKGDIAEGYSVSREKKESFPLTVTSAQKNPTAFYLCASSIRGGEKLFFGSGTQLSVL.

The chain employs TRBV2 and TRBJ1-3; maybe TRBD1 (6 bases). Germline values: CDR1 SNHLY, CDR2 FYNNEI. The CDR3 has 15 amino acids. V lost 3 bases and J lost 3, with 12 bases in between. Here the CDR3 reads CASSDSGAGGNTIYF. The CDR3 nucleotides read TGTGCCAGCAGTGACTCAGGGGCCGGTGGAAACACCATATATTTT.

The chain is built from TRBV2 and TRBJ2-3; 12 nucleotides match TRBD2. Trimming removed 3 bases from V and 6 bases from J; junction bases left unmatched: 1. This CDR3 has 14 residues. The V gene's germline CDR1 is SNHLY and CDR2 FYNNEI. CDR3 residues: CASSDTSGRDTQYF. CDR3 nucleotides: TGTGCCAGCAGTGATACTAGCGGGAGGGATACGCAGTATTTT. Drawing the rest from reference TRBV2 and TRBJ2-3, the complete variable domain is EPEVTQTPSHQVTQMGQEVILRCVPISNHLYFYWYRQILGQKVEFLVSFYNNEISEKSEIFDDQFSVERPDGSNFTLKIRSTKLEDSAMYFCASSDTSGRDTQYFGPGTRLTVL.

The chain links TRBV2 to TRBJ1-2; the match to TRBD1 covers 8 bases. Per the germline V gene, CDR1 is SNHLY and CDR2 is FYNNEI. The CDR3 length is 14 residues. J was trimmed by 0 bases and V by 6 bases; bases with no gene match: 3. CDR3 protein: CASSGDRTNYGYTF. DNA for the CDR3: TGTGCCAGCAGCGGGGACAGGACTAACTATGGCTACACCTTC. The full variable domain, completed using reference TRBV2 and TRBJ1-2, is EPEVTQTPSHQVTQMGQEVILRCVPISNHLYFYWYRQILGQKVEFLVSFYNNEISEKSEIFDDQFSVERPDGSNFTLKIRSTKLEDSAMYFCASSGDRTNYGYTFGSGTRLTVV.

CDR3 sequence: CASTPGTGGGQFF. In DNA, the CDR3 is TGTGCCAGCACCCCCGGGACAGGGGGTGGGCAGTTCTTC. This chain links TRBV12-3 or TRBV12-4 with TRBJ2-1, with 11 bases matching TRBD1. CDR3 size: 13 residues. Trimming removed 7 bases from V and 12 bases from J; junction bases left unmatched: 8.

This chain uses TRBV6-5 with TRBJ1-5, with 8 positions matching TRBD1. This CDR3 region has 15 residues. CDR1 and CDR2 (germline): MNHEY, SVGAGI. The trim removed 6 bases at V and 0 bases at J, leaving 4 bases unmatched. The chain's CDR3 is CASRVTGDSNQPQHF. DNA of the CDR3: TGTGCCAGCAGGGTGACAGGGGATAGCAATCAGCCCCAGCATTTT.

The CDR3 DNA sequence: TGCGCCAGCAGCTTGACAGGGGCTAATGAAAAACTGTTTTTT. The encoded protein is CASSLTGANEKLFF. The chain joins TRBV5-1 to TRBJ1-4, with 7 bases lining up with TRBD1. This CDR3 contains 14 residues. Germline-derived CDR1 and CDR2 are SGHRS and YFSETQ. J was trimmed by 3 bases and V by 1 base; bases with no gene match: 0.

This chain links TRBV11-2 with TRBJ2-7; 11 bases fit TRBD1. V shed 5 bases, J shed 9 bases, and the junction held 9 bases outside the gene matches. Germline V gene data show CDR1 as SGHAT and CDR2 as FQNNGV. CDR3 size: 14 residues. CDR3 residues: CASSAGTGGFWQYF. DNA for the CDR3: TGTGCCAGCAGCGCGGGGACAGGGGGTTTTTGGCAGTACTTC.

J is TRBJ1-6 and V is TRBV28; TRBD1 aligns across 9 bases. The germline V gene encodes CDR1 MDHEN and CDR2 SYDVKM. The CDR3 covers 21 residues. Trimming cost V 5 bases and J 3 bases; bases outside gene matches: 20. As DNA, the CDR3 is TGTGCCAGCAGTGCACGGGACAGGGCATGGCCTCCCGAATACTATAATTCACCCCTCCACTTT. Translated: CASSARDRAWPPEYYNSPLHF.

The CDR3 loop is CASSPRGRVEAFF. In DNA, the CDR3 is TGTGCCAGCAGTCCCCGAGGGAGGGTTGAAGCTTTCTTT. This chain uses TRBV28 with TRBJ1-1; D call uncertain. Germline V gene data show CDR1 as MDHEN and CDR2 as SYDVKM. V was cut by 5 bases and J by 7 bases, with 14 bases left in between. The CDR3 is 13 amino acids.

V and J are TRBV7-9 and TRBJ1-2, with D maybe TRBD1 (5 bases). CDR3 size: 12 residues. Germline CDR1 is SEHNR and CDR2 is FQNEAQ (reference sequence). V was trimmed by 1 base and J by 12 bases, leaving 12 bases between them. The CDR3 protein is CASSLDQGRHTF. The CDR3 DNA reads TGTGCCAGCAGCTTAGATCAGGGAAGGCACACCTTC.

The rearrangement joins TRBV18 to TRBJ1-5, with 12 bases fitting TRBD1. The V segment lost 3 bases and the J segment 7 bases; nucleotides outside the gene matches: 4. This CDR3 is built from 15 residues. Per germline, CDR1 KGHSH and CDR2 LQKENI. The CDR3 coding sequence is TGTGCCAGCTCACCGGTCGGGACAGGGGGCCAGCCCCAGCATTTT. It yields the protein CASSPVGTGGQPQHF.

The chain combines TRBV5-4 with TRBJ2-7, with a tentative D call TRBD1 (6 bases). CDR1 is SGHNT and CDR2 is YYREEE in the germline V gene (reference sequence). The CDR3 is made up of 16 amino acids. Trimming stripped 0 bases from V and 6 bases from J, with 19 bases between. The CDR3 sequence is CASSLAVFSGAVEQYF. The CDR3 DNA follows: TGTGCCAGCAGCTTGGCCGTGTTCTCAGGGGCCGTCGAGCAGTACTTC.

This clone was detected only a few times. The chain couples TRBV30 to TRBJ2-7; D not certain. This CDR3 is 13 amino acids long. V shed 0 bases and J shed 4 bases, with 10 bases lying between them. CDR1 GTSNPN and CDR2 SVGIG come from the germline V gene (reference sequence). CDR3 sequence reads: CAWSVGSTYEQYF. The CDR3 DNA sequence: TGTGCCTGGAGTGTCGGATCGACTTACGAGCAGTACTTC.

The rearrangement joins TRBV7-3 to TRBJ1-1; D is undetermined. CDR1 is SGHTA, CDR2 FQGTGA, per germline. CDR3 size: 13 residues. Trimming took 3 bases from V and 1 from J, leaving 6 bases between them. CDR3 nucleotide sequence: TGTGCCAGCAGCTTCGAGAGGAACACTGAAGCTTTCTTT. This translates into CASSFERNTEAFF.